The T cell receptor (beta chain) under discussion was sequenced for a study of monozygotic twins with inflammatory bowel disease. TCRdb reanalyzed the 5' RACE reads, giving one entry per CDR3 protein sequence and no DNA. The sample table sets out fewer than 150,000 distinct CDR3 sequences. The sample taken for sequencing was blood. The clonotype comes from a human donor with ulcerative colitis or Crohn's disease, or a healthy co-twin of an affected twin (not recorded which).

The chain's CDR3 is CASSTQGLRSDTQYF. The chain employs TRBV7-2 and TRBJ2-3; TCRdb picks TRBD1, but there is no DNA to check that call. Per germline, CDR1 SGHTA and CDR2 FQGNSA. CDR3 length: 15 amino acids.